This passage covers 32 T cell receptor beta chains from one sample sequenced in a study of blood T cells in healthy people across ages. For the second PCR, which ran for about 7 to 12 cycles, a sample-barcoded 5' primer and a J-beta primer mix were used. In TCRdb, the 5' RACE reads were re-called with MiXCR into one record per CDR3 protein. Among some 640,000 distinct CDR3 sequences, approximately 49% were seen once, and the ten largest hold under 35%. The sample consisted of blood. The receptors originated from a woman in her sixties in good health.

There are a few counts of this clonotype. CDR3 coding DNA: TGTGCCAGCAGCTTATTGCCAGGCTACGAGCAGTACTTC. Its protein product is CASSLLPGYEQYF. The chain employs TRBV7-2 and TRBJ2-7; unclear D gene. V lost 2 bases, J lost 3 bases, and 8 bases lay in between. The CDR3 is 13 amino acids. Germline V lookup: CDR1 SGHTA, CDR2 FQGNSA.

CDR3: CASSHSRLSYNEQFF. The CDR3 DNA follows: TGTGCCAGCAGCCACTCTCGTTTGTCCTACAATGAGCAGTTCTTC. V is TRBV9 and J is TRBJ2-1; D call uncertain. Trimming removed 4 bases from V and 1 base from J, with 12 bases in between. Germline CDR1 SGDLS, CDR2 YYNGEE. The CDR3 extends over 15 amino acids.

This clonotype was seen only once. This rearrangement joins TRBV20-1 to TRBJ1-1; D gene ambiguous. V lost 0 bases to trimming and J lost 1 base, with 6 bases between them. Per the germline V gene, CDR1 is DFQATT and CDR2 is SNEGSKA (reference sequence). This CDR3 spans 13 amino acids. The DNA of the CDR3 is TGCAGTGCTAGAGATCTCAGGAACACTGAAGCTTTCTTT. Translating it yields CSARDLRNTEAFF.

There are many counts of this clonotype. The rearrangement uses TRBV21-1 and TRBJ2-6; TRBD2 reflects the table's D call only, with no check against the DNA. TRBV21-1 is a listed pseudogene. The CDR3 loop spans 18 amino acids. The CDR3 sequence: CASSKEEGGLTGANVLTF. The CDR3 DNA is TGTGCCAGCAGCAAAGAGGAGGGAGGTCTGACCGGGGCCAACGTCCTGACTTTC.

This clonotype was seen a handful of times. V is TRBV29-1 and J is TRBJ2-7; the match to TRBD1 covers 7 bases. The V gene's germline CDR1 is SQVTM and CDR2 ANQGSEA. After removal of 7 bases from V and 6 bases from J, the junction contained 15 bases not matched to a gene. The CDR3 runs 14 residues. The CDR3, as DNA: TGCAGCGCTCGGGTGGGGACAGCACACGGCGAGCAGTACTTC. The encoded protein is CSARVGTAHGEQYF.

This chain connects TRBV5-4 to TRBJ1-2; D gene ambiguous. CDR3 length: 14 residues. CDR1 is SGHNT, CDR2 YYREEE, per germline (reference sequence). Trimming left V 1 base short and J 4 bases short, with 11 bases between. The CDR3, as DNA: TGTGCCAGCAGCTTGTCGGTTGACATCTATGGCTACACCTTC. This sequence encodes CASSLSVDIYGYTF.

The CDR3 spells CASRREAYNSPLHF. The CDR3 DNA follows: TGTGCCAGCAGGCGGGAGGCCTATAATTCACCCCTCCACTTT. The V call is TRBV25-1, the J call TRBJ1-6; D call uncertain. The V and J ends lost 6 bases and 2 bases respectively, with 8 bases between them. The CDR3 has 14 residues. Germline V gene lookup returns CDR1 MGHDK and CDR2 SYGVNS.

V and J are TRBV5-1 and TRBJ2-1, with D unresolved. Germline-derived CDR1 and CDR2 are SGHRS and YFSETQ. The CDR3 is made up of 15 amino acids. V lost 1 base and J 5 bases, leaving 13 bases between the germline ends. DNA for the CDR3: TGCGCCAGCAGCTTGCTGGCAGCCGGTGACAATGAGCAGTTCTTC. Translating gives CASSLLAAGDNEQFF.

This clonotype showed up many times. Here the CDR3 reads CASSLLTDTQYF. In DNA, the CDR3 is TGTGCCAGCAGTTTATTGACAGATACGCAGTATTTT. The chain combines TRBV28 with TRBJ2-3, with D uncertain. This CDR3 region has 12 residues. V gave up 1 base and J gave up 3 bases, with 2 bases separating them. In germline, CDR1 is MDHEN, CDR2 SYDVKM.

The J gene is TRBJ2-7, the V gene TRBV12-3 or TRBV12-4; the match to TRBD2 covers 7 bases. V shed 4 bases and J 2 bases; nucleotides not matched to a gene: 8. CDR3 length: 15 residues. The CDR3 here is CASSWMGGMPYEQYF. The CDR3 nucleotides are TGTGCCAGCAGTTGGATGGGGGGGATGCCCTACGAGCAGTACTTC.

A few counts support this clonotype. This chain uses TRBV20-1 with TRBJ1-2, with D unclear. This CDR3 has 11 amino acids. Trimming shortened V by 5 bases and J by 5 bases, and 9 bases separated the two germline ends. Germline values: CDR1 DFQATT, CDR2 SNEGSKA (reference sequence). CDR3 DNA: TGCAGTGCTGCAGCTAGATATGGCTACACCTTC. It translates to CSAAARYGYTF.

The genes are TRBV18 and TRBJ2-7; 10 bases match TRBD2. The germline CDR1 and CDR2 sequences are KGHSH and LQKENI. Trimming took 3 bases from V and 0 from J; bases not matched to a gene: 5. This CDR3 comprises 16 residues. The CDR3 here is CASSPGLALPSYEQYF. The CDR3 nucleotides read TGTGCCAGCTCACCGGGACTAGCGCTCCCCTCCTACGAGCAGTACTTC.

This clonotype turned up a few times. The chain is built from TRBV20-1 and TRBJ2-1, with D uncertain. CDR1 and CDR2 from the germline V gene are DFQATT and SNEGSKA (reference sequence). CDR3 size: 15 residues. V shed 6 bases and J shed 0 bases, with 15 bases lying between them. The CDR3: CSAAVLRSSYNEQFF. The CDR3 DNA follows: TGCAGTGCCGCGGTTCTGCGGAGCTCCTACAATGAGCAGTTCTTC.

Only a few counts were recorded for this clonotype. This chain uses TRBV20-1 with TRBJ2-5, with 11 nucleotides matching TRBD2. The CDR3 length is 14 residues. Germline V lookup: CDR1 DFQATT, CDR2 SNEGSKA (reference sequence). With 6 bases clipped from V and 6 bases from J, the junction kept 9 bases outside the gene matches. DNA of the CDR3: TGCAGTGCGCCGACTAGCGGGACTGCAAAGACCCAGTACTTC. This codes for CSAPTSGTAKTQYF.

The rearrangement links TRBV18 to TRBJ2-7, with D perhaps given as TRBD1 or TRBD2 (5 bases each). The CDR3 sequence is 13 residues long. Germline CDR1 reads KGHSH; CDR2 reads LQKENI. The V and J ends lost 3 bases and 6 bases respectively, with 12 bases between them. In DNA, the CDR3 is TGTGCCAGCTCACCCACCCAGGGACCCGAGCAGTACTTC. Its translation is CASSPTQGPEQYF.

The chain has TRBV4-3 and TRBJ2-5, with D unclear. The J call is in doubt because the DNA end fits TRBJ2-7 better. The germline gives CDR1 LGHNA, CDR2 YSLEER. The CDR3 covers 13 residues. The CDR3 loop reads CASSRDGVSEQYF. In DNA form, the CDR3 reads TGCGCCAGCAGCCGAGATGGGGTGAGCGAGCAGTACTTC.

This clonotype appeared a few times. The CDR3 DNA sequence: TGTGCCAGCAGTGGACAGGGAGTGGGTTCCTACGAGCAGTACTTC. This encodes CASSGQGVGSYEQYF. V and J are TRBV6-2 or TRBV6-3 and TRBJ2-7, with 8 bases fitting TRBD1. There are 15 residues in the CDR3. Germline trimming cut 5 bases from V and 1 base from J; bases unmatched to any gene: 7. In germline, CDR1 is MNHEY, CDR2 SVGEGT.

V and J are TRBV7-3 and TRBJ2-5, with a possible D match to TRBD1 (6 bases). Trimming cost V 1 base and J 11 bases, with 17 bases left between them. In germline, CDR1 is SGHTA, CDR2 FQGTGA. This CDR3 is 14 amino acids long. The CDR3 DNA is TGTGCCAGCAGCTTAAGTACAGCCGCAGGGGAGCAGTACTTC. It encodes CASSLSTAAGEQYF.

V is TRBV20-1 and J is TRBJ2-5; D unresolved. The DNA end is a closer match to TRBJ2-7, so the J assignment may be wrong. Germline CDR1 is DFQATT and CDR2 is SNEGSKA (reference sequence). The CDR3 has 12 residues. The CDR3 region has the DNA TGCGGGTTGAGTCTGGGATCCCACGAGCAGTACTTC. It codes for CGLSLGSHEQYF.

The chain is built from TRBV3-1 and TRBJ2-7; TRBD2 matches at 9 bases. CDR1 is LGHDT and CDR2 is YNNKEL in the germline V gene (reference sequence). The CDR3 runs 16 residues. V lost 3 bases and J lost 3; bases outside the gene matches: 9. Here the CDR3 DNA reads TGTGCCAGCAGCCAGAAAGCACGACTAGCGGTCTACGAGCAGTACTTC. It is translated as CASSQKARLAVYEQYF.

About this clonotype itself: A much larger clone lies one base from this, so it may be a read error. V gene TRBV28 combines with J gene TRBJ2-7, with D possibly TRBD2 on 6 matching bases. The V gene's germline CDR1 is MDHEN and CDR2 SYDVKM. The germline V and J ends were trimmed by 4 bases and 10 bases, with 17 bases remaining between them. The CDR3 has 13 amino acids. The CDR3, as DNA: TGTGCCAGCAGTTCCGGGGGACGGTGGGACCAGTACTTC. Its translation: CASSSGGRWDQYF.

The CDR3 coding sequence is TGTGCCAGCAGCTTAGGGTACAGGGTCCAAAGGCCAGAAGCTTTCTTT. It encodes CASSLGYRVQRPEAFF. V and J are TRBV7-2 and TRBJ1-1; maybe TRBD1 (6 bases). CDR1 is SGHTA and CDR2 is FQGNSA in the germline V gene. Trimming stripped 1 base from V and 8 bases from J, with 20 bases between. CDR3 length: 16 amino acids.

This clonotype was seen a few times. The chain carries TRBV20-1 and TRBJ1-2; 7 bases are shared with TRBD1. Germline assignment: CDR1 DFQATT and CDR2 SNEGSKA (reference sequence). V shed 4 bases and J 5 bases; nucleotides not matched to a gene: 13. The CDR3 is 15 amino acids. The CDR3 here is CSAKSQGGPLYGYTF. In DNA form, the CDR3 reads TGCAGTGCTAAATCACAAGGGGGCCCTTTATATGGCTACACCTTC.

This clonotype was observed at least ten times. The rearrangement joins TRBV5-1 to TRBJ2-5; D uncertain. With 4 bases removed from V and 0 bases from J, the gap between germline ends came to 7 bases. CDR3 size: 13 residues. Germline assignment: CDR1 SGHRS and CDR2 YFSETQ. The CDR3 DNA reads as TGCGCCAGCAGCCCCTCGTACCAAGAGACCCAGTACTTC. Residues: CASSPSYQETQYF.

The chain is built from TRBV12-3 or TRBV12-4 and TRBJ1-5; TRBD1 matches 9 bases. The CDR3 is 16 amino acids. V lost 6 bases, J lost 0 bases, and 6 bases stayed unmatched. The CDR3 is CASSPDRGYSNQPQHF. CDR3 bases: TGTGCCAGCAGCCCCGACAGGGGGTATAGCAATCAGCCCCAGCATTTT.

This clonotype was counted between two and nine times. The gene calls are TRBV5-4 and TRBJ1-2; TRBD1 matches at 8 bases. The V gene end was trimmed by 3 bases and the J gene end by 4 bases; junction bases not matched to a gene: 8. The CDR3 extends over 15 amino acids. CDR1 is SGHNT and CDR2 is YYREEE in the germline V gene (reference sequence). CDR3 nucleotide sequence: TGTGCCAGCAGCTCCTTAACCGGGACAGGCTATGGCTACACCTTC. It encodes CASSSLTGTGYGYTF.

This clonotype was recorded at least ten times. The gene calls are TRBV29-1 and TRBJ2-7; D could derive from TRBD1 or TRBD2 (5 bases each). Deletions cut 6 bases from V and 3 bases from J, with 15 bases between. The CDR3 loop spans 13 amino acids. The germline V gene has CDR1 SQVTM and CDR2 ANQGSEA. The CDR3 DNA sequence: TGCAGCGTCGGGGTGGACACCAACTACGAGCAGTACTTC. It codes for CSVGVDTNYEQYF.

The rearrangement joins TRBV2 to TRBJ2-5, with 8 bases matching TRBD2. The J call may be incorrect, as the DNA end agrees better with TRBJ2-7. This CDR3 region has 13 residues. Germline assignment: CDR1 SNHLY and CDR2 FYNNEI. The CDR3 nucleotides are TGTGCCAGCGCCGGGGGGGGAGAATACGAGCAGTACTTC. Translation gives CASAGGGEYEQYF.

The V gene is TRBV20-1, the J gene TRBJ2-1; tentative D call: TRBD2 (5 bases). Germline CDR1 and CDR2: DFQATT and SNEGSKA (reference sequence). V was clipped by 1 base and J by 0 bases, with 13 bases between them. The CDR3 is made up of 16 amino acids. CDR3: CSARGTPQSSYNEQFF. The CDR3 nucleotides read TGCAGTGCTAGAGGGACTCCTCAGAGCTCCTACAATGAGCAGTTCTTC.

The chain couples TRBV12-3 or TRBV12-4 to TRBJ2-7; 8 bases agree with TRBD1. After removal of 1 base from V and 1 base from J, the junction contained 18 bases not matched to a gene. This CDR3 is built from 20 residues. The CDR3 region is CASSLGGRPTGDKRSYEQYF. In DNA, the CDR3 is TGTGCCAGCAGTTTAGGGGGAAGGCCGACAGGGGACAAGAGATCCTACGAGCAGTACTTC.

This clonotype was found a few times. In nucleotides, the CDR3 is TGTGCCAGCAGCCGGACCGGGACAGGAATCTACGAGCAGTACTTC. Amino acids: CASSRTGTGIYEQYF. This chain links TRBV14 with TRBJ2-7, with TRBD1 matching 8 bases. Germline CDR1 is SGHDN and CDR2 is FVKESK. V trimming: 4 bases; J trimming: 3 bases; junction bases outside the gene matches: 8. There are 15 residues in the CDR3.

This clonotype turned up a few times. The chain combines TRBV6-5 with TRBJ2-5; 7 positions match TRBD2. V shed 6 bases and J 5 bases; nucleotides not matched to a gene: 9. There are 14 residues in the CDR3. Germline CDR1 reads MNHEY; CDR2 reads SVGAGI. CDR3 sequence (DNA): TGTGCCAGCAGCCCCCTGGGAGGGTTGGAGACCCAGTACTTC. Amino acid sequence: CASSPLGGLETQYF.